The 15 T cell receptor beta chains listed next were all sequenced from one sample in a study of CD8+ T cells in alopecia areata. Once RNA had been extracted, it was reverse transcribed into cDNA to act as the sequencing template. Profiled with immunoSEQ multiplex PCR; TCRdb holds only in-frame clones, not every one. The sample lists about 120,000 clones; 53% were seen once. Sample treatment: oral pan-JAK inhibitor, 5-10 mg twice daily. This material consisted of CD4+ T cells sorted from blood, taken at week 4, from a patient treated with tofacitinib. The receptors originated from a human donor with alopecia areata.

This CDR3 reads CASRTTPGVQDTQYF. CDR3 bases: TGTGCCAGCAGGACTACCCCGGGAGTACAAGATACGCAGTATTTT. This chain uses TRBV6-5 with TRBJ2-3, with D possibly matching TRBD2 (6 bases). V lost 6 bases, J lost 5 bases, and 18 bases lay in between. The germline V gene encodes CDR1 MNHEY and CDR2 SVGAGI. This CDR3 region has 15 residues.

The J gene is TRBJ2-7, the V gene TRBV27; D remains unclear. V dropped 5 bases and J dropped 3 bases, with 11 bases sitting between them. From germline, CDR1 is MNHEY and CDR2 SMNVEV (reference sequence). The CDR3 sequence is 13 residues long. The DNA for the CDR3 is TGTGCCAGCAGTCCAACCCTACGCTACGAGCAGTACTTC. Translated, it gives CASSPTLRYEQYF.

The chain links TRBV5-4 to TRBJ2-3; D is perhaps TRBD1 or TRBD2 (6 bases each). V was trimmed by 1 base and J by 1 base, leaving 13 bases between them. Germline loops: CDR1 SGHNT, CDR2 YYREEE (reference sequence). This CDR3 has 16 residues. The CDR3 DNA reads TGTGCCAGCAGCTTGAGATTCGGGGGCCGCACAGATACGCAGTATTTT. Translation gives CASSLRFGGRTDTQYF.

In its sample, this clone was seen a few times. J is TRBJ2-1 and V is TRBV10-3; 14 nucleotides line up with TRBD2. J gave up 3 bases and V 4 bases, and 5 bases lay outside the gene matches. Germline V gene sequence: CDR1 ENHRY, CDR2 SYGVKD. The CDR3 runs to 17 residues. In DNA form, the CDR3 reads TGTGCCATCAGTGGGGGGACTAGCGGGAGAAACTACAATGAGCAGTTCTTC. Amino acid sequence: CAISGGTSGRNYNEQFF.

The genes are TRBV5-1 and TRBJ2-7; D perhaps matches TRBD2 (5 bases). The CDR3 extends over 17 amino acids. Trimming removed 0 bases from V and 2 bases from J, with 18 bases in between. Germline lookup yields CDR1 SGHRS and CDR2 YFSETQ. The DNA for the CDR3 is TGCGCCAGCAGCTTGGGGGCGAGCGGTTGGAGAACCTACGAGCAGTACTTC. Its translation: CASSLGASGWRTYEQYF.

This chain connects TRBV10-3 to TRBJ2-3; TRBD2 matches 9 bases. CDR1 ENHRY and CDR2 SYGVKD come from the germline V gene. The CDR3 contains 17 residues. J was trimmed by 0 bases and V by 2 bases; bases with no gene match: 6. The CDR3 nucleotides read TGTGCCATCAGTGAGCGGCTAGCGGGGCCAAGCACAGATACGCAGTATTTT. It translates to CAISERLAGPSTDTQYF.

This clone was observed a few times. The CDR3 reads CSAGRLVPSDEQFF. The CDR3 DNA follows: TGCAGCGCCGGGAGGTTGGTACCTAGCGATGAGCAGTTCTTC. The V and J genes are TRBV29-1 and TRBJ2-1, with 7 nucleotides matching TRBD2. The CDR3 consists of 14 residues. The V gene's germline CDR1 is SQVTM and CDR2 ANQGSEA. J gave up 8 bases and V 7 bases, and 14 bases lay outside the gene matches.

This clone was counted between two and nine times. The chain links TRBV5-1 to TRBJ1-1, with TRBD1 as a possible D gene (6 bases). Per germline, CDR1 SGHRS and CDR2 YFSETQ. Deletions cut 1 base from V and 4 bases from J, with 17 bases between. This CDR3 has 16 residues. The CDR3 DNA sequence: TGCGCCAGCAGCTTGCTCCAGGCAGGGGTGGGCACTGAAGCTTTCTTT. Amino acid sequence: CASSLLQAGVGTEAFF. The variable domain in full, with the rest retrieved from reference TRBV5-1 and TRBJ1-1, is KAGVTQTPRYLIKTRGQQVTLSCSPISGHRSVSWYQQTPGQGLQFLFEYFSETQRNKGNFPGRFSGRQFSNSRSEMNVSTLELGDSALYLCASSLLQAGVGTEAFFGQGTRLTVV.

This clone has just a few counts. J is TRBJ2-7 and V is TRBV18; tentatively, D is TRBD1 (5 bases). Trimming pared 6 bases from V and 3 bases from J, leaving 12 bases between. Per germline, CDR1 KGHSH and CDR2 LQKENI. This CDR3 has 13 amino acids. The CDR3 DNA sequence: TGTGCCAGCTCCATTTCAGGGAACTACGAGCAGTACTTC. Translating gives CASSISGNYEQYF. Combining the CDR3 with reference TRBV18 and TRBJ2-7 gives the whole variable domain NAGVMQNPRHLVRRRGQEARLRCSPMKGHSHVYWYRQLPEEGLKFMVYLQKENIIDESGMPKERFSAEFPKEGPSILRIQQVVRGDSAAYFCASSISGNYEQYFGPGTRLTVT.

V gene TRBV29-1 combines with J gene TRBJ1-1, with D unresolved. This CDR3 is built from 12 residues. V lost 7 bases, J lost 4 bases, and 13 bases lay in between. Germline lookup yields CDR1 SQVTM and CDR2 ANQGSEA. The CDR3 DNA reads as TGCAGCGGAAAGGCTTCAGGCACTGAAGCTTTCTTT. Translation: CSGKASGTEAFF.

The chain uses TRBV30 and TRBJ1-2; D unresolved. V was cut by 2 bases and J by 7 bases, with 14 bases left in between. Germline CDR1 is GTSNPN and CDR2 is SVGIG (reference sequence). The CDR3 covers 13 residues. CDR3 sequence: CAWSFANYRGYTF. Written as DNA, the CDR3 is TGTGCCTGGAGTTTTGCCAATTACCGTGGCTACACCTTC.

The chain is built from TRBV7-9 and TRBJ2-2; D gene ambiguous. CDR1 SEHNR and CDR2 FQNEAQ come from the germline V gene (reference sequence). This CDR3 has 15 residues. V lost 2 bases to trimming and J lost 1 base, with 8 bases between them. The CDR3 is CASSLLPGNTGELFF. CDR3 DNA sequence: TGTGCCAGCAGCTTACTTCCGGGGAACACCGGGGAGCTGTTTTTT.

This clone was counted between two and nine times. The gene calls are TRBV5-1 and TRBJ2-2, with 13 bases lining up with TRBD2. CDR1 SGHRS and CDR2 YFSETQ come from the germline V gene. The trim removed 6 bases at V and 0 bases at J, leaving 5 bases unmatched. The CDR3 totals 17 residues. As DNA, the CDR3 is TGCGCCAGCACCTGGACTAGCGGGAGTCCGAACACCGGGGAGCTGTTTTTT. Protein product: CASTWTSGSPNTGELFF. Variable domain in full (rest from reference TRBV5-1 and TRBJ2-2): KAGVTQTPRYLIKTRGQQVTLSCSPISGHRSVSWYQQTPGQGLQFLFEYFSETQRNKGNFPGRFSGRQFSNSRSEMNVSTLELGDSALYLCASTWTSGSPNTGELFFGEGSRLTVL.

V gene TRBV29-1 combines with J gene TRBJ2-3; TRBD1 agrees at 7 bases. V gave up 6 bases and J gave up 0 bases; unmatched junction bases: 3. This CDR3 is built from 13 residues. CDR1 is SQVTM and CDR2 is ANQGSEA in the germline V gene. The CDR3 here is CSVRDSSTDTQYF. The DNA of the CDR3 is TGCAGCGTGAGGGACAGTAGCACAGATACGCAGTATTTT.

The chain links TRBV7-6 to TRBJ1-2, with D hard to call. The germline V gene encodes CDR1 SGHVS and CDR2 FNYEAQ. The CDR3 spans 14 residues. The ends were cut back, 1 base at V and 7 bases at J, with 13 bases in the middle. CDR3 protein: CASSLGAHSGGYTF. CDR3 DNA sequence: TGTGCCAGCAGCTTAGGGGCTCACAGCGGTGGCTACACCTTC. Drawing the rest from reference TRBV7-6 and TRBJ1-2, the complete variable domain is GAGVSQSPRYKVTKRGQDVALRCDPISGHVSLYWYRQALGQGPEFLTYFNYEAQQDKSGLPNDRFSAERPEGSISTLTIQRTEQRDSAMYRCASSLGAHSGGYTFGSGTRLTVV.